The 28 T cell receptor beta chains below all came from one sample that was sequenced in a study of Ad26.COV2.S vaccination and SARS-CoV-2 variants. Clones were read by immunoSEQ multiplex PCR, and TCRdb kept only the in-frame ones, dropping some. This table has fewer than 50,000 clones, around 83% appearing once. The sequencing used peripheral blood, collected after recovery from COVID-19. The receptor source for this set is a human donor who had recovered from COVID-19.

This rearrangement joins TRBV5-1 to TRBJ2-7; D is unclear. The CDR3 runs 13 residues. Germline assignment: CDR1 SGHRS and CDR2 YFSETQ. V was cut by 0 bases and J by 3 bases, with 7 bases left in between. The CDR3 DNA is TGCGCCAGCAGCTTGGCGGGCCACTACGAGCAGTACTTC. Its protein is CASSLAGHYEQYF.

CDR3 protein: CASSLAGAETQYF. Written as DNA, the CDR3 is TGTGCCAGCAGCTTAGCGGGAGCGGAGACCCAGTACTTC. The chain employs TRBV11-3 and TRBJ2-5; D perhaps matches TRBD2 (6 bases). The CDR3 runs 13 residues. V was trimmed by 1 base and J by 5 bases, leaving 8 bases between them. Germline assignment: CDR1 SGHNT and CDR2 YENEEA.

V gene TRBV10-3 combines with J gene TRBJ1-1; no clear D. The V gene's germline CDR1 is ENHRY and CDR2 SYGVKD. The V and J ends lost 6 bases and 6 bases respectively, with 14 bases between them. This CDR3 region has 13 residues. This chain's CDR3 is CAIRPEMAAEAFF. The CDR3, as DNA: TGTGCCATCAGACCCGAGATGGCTGCTGAAGCTTTCTTT.

The chain combines TRBV6-6 with TRBJ1-4, with unresolved D. The CDR3 loop spans 11 amino acids. The germline V and J ends were trimmed by 6 bases and 10 bases, with 9 bases remaining between them. CDR1 and CDR2 (germline): MNHNY, SVGAGI (reference sequence). CDR3 region: CASSQEGKLFF. The CDR3 DNA is TGTGCCAGCAGCCAGGAAGGAAAACTGTTTTTT.

The chain employs TRBV7-9 and TRBJ1-2; D is uncertain. The CDR3 covers 15 residues. Germline V CDR1 and CDR2: SEHNR, FQNEAQ (reference sequence). V lost 1 base to trimming and J lost 5 bases, with 14 bases between them. CDR3 sequence (DNA): TGTGCCAGCAGCTTAGAGCGGGATGGAATGTATGGCTACACCTTC. It codes for CASSLERDGMYGYTF.

The chain uses TRBV2 and TRBJ1-5, with TRBD1 identical over 8 bases. Per the germline V gene, CDR1 is SNHLY and CDR2 is FYNNEI. V shed 4 bases and J 6 bases; nucleotides not matched to a gene: 8. The CDR3 is 15 amino acids. Written as DNA, the CDR3 is TGTGCCAGCAGTGTTAGACAGGGGCCTTTTCAGCCCCAGCATTTT. Its protein is CASSVRQGPFQPQHF.

The table lists this clone with a few counts. J is TRBJ1-1 and V is TRBV18, with 9 bases matching TRBD1. Germline loops: CDR1 KGHSH, CDR2 LQKENI. The CDR3 has 16 amino acids. V lost 4 bases and J lost 0; bases outside the gene matches: 6. CDR3 residues: CASSRDRAFMNTEAFF. The DNA for the CDR3 is TGTGCCAGCTCACGGGACAGGGCCTTCATGAACACTGAAGCTTTCTTT.

V and J are TRBV5-1 and TRBJ1-1, with D possibly being TRBD1 (6 bases). V dropped 2 bases and J dropped 0 bases, with 11 bases sitting between them. The CDR3 is 15 residues long. Germline values: CDR1 SGHRS, CDR2 YFSETQ. The CDR3 region is CASSFTGGMNTEAFF. The CDR3 DNA follows: TGCGCCAGCAGCTTCACCGGGGGCATGAACACTGAAGCTTTCTTT.

The chain couples TRBV7-9 to TRBJ1-4, with 8 bases fitting TRBD1. The CDR3 is made up of 14 amino acids. Germline lookup yields CDR1 SEHNR and CDR2 FQNEAQ (reference sequence). J lost 8 bases, V lost 5 bases, and 7 bases had no gene match. In DNA form, the CDR3 reads TGTGCCAGCAGCCCGACAGGGGTGGGAGAAAAACTGTTTTTT. This translates into CASSPTGVGEKLFF.

The chain joins TRBV30 to TRBJ1-4, with D possibly being TRBD1 (5 bases). V was pared by 1 base and J by 8 bases, with 14 bases between. Germline V CDR1 and CDR2: GTSNPN, SVGIG (reference sequence). The CDR3 spans 14 residues. For the CDR3, the DNA is TGTGCCTGGAGTGACGAGGGACGCGGAGAAAAACTGTTTTTT. Translated: CAWSDEGRGEKLFF.

The chain has TRBV3-1 (or the pseudogene TRBV3-2) and TRBJ2-7, with D perhaps TRBD2 (5 bases). CDR1 is LGHDT and CDR2 is YNNKEL in the germline V gene (reference sequence). V dropped 0 bases and J dropped 0 bases, with 9 bases sitting between them. The CDR3 runs 15 residues. CDR3 protein: CASSQESSVSYEQYF. In DNA, the CDR3 is TGTGCCAGCAGCCAAGAAAGTAGCGTCTCCTACGAGCAGTACTTC.

V and J are TRBV12-3 or TRBV12-4 and TRBJ1-4; no clear D gene. The V end lost 2 bases, the J end lost 7 bases, and 5 bases lay between the germline ends. This CDR3 region has 12 residues. The CDR3 DNA reads TGTGCCAGCAGTTTATATGGTGAAAAACTGTTTTTT. Its translation: CASSLYGEKLFF.

The chain joins TRBV6-5 to TRBJ2-1, with 8 bases matching TRBD2. The V gene end was trimmed by 8 bases and the J gene end by 6 bases; junction bases not matched to a gene: 9. The V gene's germline CDR1 is MNHEY and CDR2 SVGAGI. The CDR3 totals 14 residues. CDR3 in amino acids: CASDPGLGTNEQFF. The DNA of the CDR3 is TGTGCCAGCGACCCGGGACTAGGAACCAATGAGCAGTTCTTC.

The chain recombines TRBV14 with TRBJ2-1, with D possibly being TRBD1 or TRBD2 (6 bases each). V was clipped by 1 base and J by 8 bases, with 12 bases between them. This CDR3 has 14 residues. Germline V CDR1 and CDR2: SGHDN, FVKESK. The CDR3 DNA is TGTGCCAGCAGCCAAGCAGGGGCTAGCGATGAGCAGTTCTTC. Its protein is CASSQAGASDEQFF.

The chain is built from TRBV12-3 or TRBV12-4 and TRBJ2-3; D gene uncertain. Trimming left V 3 bases short and J 6 bases short, with 4 bases between. This CDR3 is built from 11 residues. The chain's CDR3 is CASSFLDTQYF. CDR3 DNA: TGTGCCAGCAGTTTCCTGGATACGCAGTATTTT.

The chain joins TRBV7-2 to TRBJ2-5; 7 nucleotides match TRBD1. Germline V gene lookup returns CDR1 SGHTA and CDR2 FQGNSA. V was clipped by 5 bases and J by 7 bases; unmatched bases: 7. The CDR3 extends over 13 amino acids. The CDR3 DNA reads TGTGCCAGCAGCCCCGGGACAGTTGGGACCCAGTACTTC. Amino acids: CASSPGTVGTQYF.

V gene TRBV24-1 combines with J gene TRBJ2-3, with 13 bases aligning to TRBD2. This CDR3 has 16 residues. Germline CDR1 is KGHDR and CDR2 is SFDVKD. The trim removed 3 bases at V and 5 bases at J, leaving 4 bases unmatched. This CDR3 reads CATSDPLAGGGDTQYF. The CDR3 DNA reads TGTGCCACCAGTGATCCACTAGCGGGAGGGGGAGATACGCAGTATTTT.

The CDR3 sequence is CASSSGTDNSPLHF. CDR3 coding DNA: TGTGCCAGCAGCTCAGGGACAGATAATTCACCCCTCCACTTT. This chain links TRBV7-2 with TRBJ1-6, with 7 bases that match TRBD1. Looked up from germline, CDR1 is SGHTA and CDR2 is FQGNSA. The CDR3 runs 14 residues. V gave up 4 bases and J gave up 5 bases; unmatched junction bases: 2. The full variable domain, in which reference TRBV7-2 and TRBJ1-6 provide the parts outside the CDR3, is GAGVSQSPSNKVTEKGKDVELRCDPISGHTALYWYRQSLGQGLEFLIYFQGNSAPDKSGLPSDRFSAERTGGSVSTLTIQRTQQEDSAVYLCASSSGTDNSPLHFGNGTRLTVT.

This chain links TRBV7-8 with TRBJ1-1, with no clear D. Trimming pared 3 bases from V and 0 bases from J, leaving 8 bases between. This CDR3 has 14 residues. Germline values: CDR1 SGHVS, CDR2 FQNEAQ. CDR3 amino acids: CASSFRDMNTEAFF. The CDR3 DNA follows: TGTGCCAGCAGCTTTCGAGACATGAACACTGAAGCTTTCTTT.

This chain uses TRBV6-5 with TRBJ1-1; D gene uncertain. Deletions cut 5 bases from V and 4 bases from J, with 11 bases between. Germline V gives CDR1 MNHEY, CDR2 SVGAGI. The CDR3 spans 13 residues. The CDR3 protein is CASSTQMATEAFF. In DNA, the CDR3 is TGTGCCAGCAGTACCCAAATGGCCACTGAAGCTTTCTTT.

This clone was detected once. This chain uses TRBV24-1 with TRBJ2-7; D gene ambiguous. The CDR3 is 17 amino acids. Germline V lookup: CDR1 KGHDR, CDR2 SFDVKD. Trimming left V 3 bases short and J 5 bases short, with 22 bases between. The CDR3 spells CATSDPRQYRAGHEQYV. The CDR3, as DNA: TGTGCCACCAGTGATCCGCGCCAATACCGGGCTGGACACGAGCAGTACGTC.

The chain recombines TRBV5-1 with TRBJ2-3; D not resolved. This CDR3 contains 12 residues. Germline CDR1 SGHRS, CDR2 YFSETQ. Trimming shortened V by 2 bases and J by 3 bases, and 4 bases separated the two germline ends. For the CDR3, the DNA is TGCGCCAGCAGCTTTGATACAGATACGCAGTATTTT. As protein: CASSFDTDTQYF. Full variable domain (outside the CDR3, taken from reference TRBV5-1 and TRBJ2-3): KAGVTQTPRYLIKTRGQQVTLSCSPISGHRSVSWYQQTPGQGLQFLFEYFSETQRNKGNFPGRFSGRQFSNSRSEMNVSTLELGDSALYLCASSFDTDTQYFGPGTRLTVL.

J is TRBJ2-1 and V is TRBV10-1; TRBD1 matches at 12 bases. This CDR3 has 15 residues. Losses at the gene ends were 5 bases for V and 10 bases for J; bases not matched to a gene: 9. Germline assignment: CDR1 WNHNN and CDR2 SYGVQD (reference sequence). The CDR3: CASSRGDRGLGEQFF. CDR3 in DNA: TGCGCCAGCAGTAGGGGGGACAGGGGGCTTGGGGAGCAGTTCTTC.

The count of this clone is one. V and J are TRBV10-3 and TRBJ2-6; D remains unclear. Germline lookup yields CDR1 ENHRY and CDR2 SYGVKD. Trimming left V 6 bases short and J 0 bases short, with 9 bases between. The CDR3 contains 15 residues. The CDR3 loop reads CAISQDHSGANVLTF. CDR3 DNA sequence: TGTGCCATCAGCCAAGATCACTCTGGGGCCAACGTCCTGACTTTC.

This clone was detected a few times. The chain links TRBV6-2 or TRBV6-3 to TRBJ1-6; D is ambiguous. Germline assignment: CDR1 MNHEY and CDR2 SVGEGT. The CDR3 totals 12 residues. Trimming cost V 6 bases and J 9 bases, with 9 bases left between them. CDR3 in amino acids: CASSLGSSPLHF. The CDR3 region has the DNA TGTGCCAGCAGCCTGGGGAGTTCACCCCTCCACTTT.

The chain has TRBV5-6 and TRBJ2-3; D is perhaps TRBD1 (5 bases). The length of the CDR3 is 15 residues. The V and J ends lost 0 bases and 2 bases respectively, with 10 bases between them. CDR1 and CDR2 from the germline V gene are SGHDT and YYEEEE. This chain's CDR3 is CASSLATALTDTQYF. The CDR3 DNA sequence: TGTGCCAGCAGCTTGGCGACAGCCCTCACAGATACGCAGTATTTT.

This clone showed up just a few times. The chain joins TRBV18 to TRBJ1-1; 11 bases are a match to TRBD1. The junction had 6 bases not matched to a gene; V was cut back by 11 bases and J by 1 base. Germline CDR1 and CDR2: KGHSH and LQKENI. The CDR3 has 14 amino acids. The CDR3 bases are TGTGCCTCCAGGGGACAGGGGGAGAACACTGAAGCTTTCTTT. Its protein is CASRGQGENTEAFF.

The chain uses TRBV25-1 and TRBJ1-1; D is uncertain. This CDR3 has 13 amino acids. Between the trimmed V and J ends, which lost 2 bases and 0 bases, there was a span of 4 bases. Germline V CDR1 and CDR2: MGHDK, SYGVNS. In nucleotides, the CDR3 is TGTGCCAGCAGTGAACCCGTGAACACTGAAGCTTTCTTT. It translates to CASSEPVNTEAFF.